Listed below are T cell receptor beta chains from one sample, sequenced in a study of early T cells in non-severe SARS-CoV-2 infection. TCRdb passed the 5' RACE reads through MiXCR, listing each CDR3 protein once. The sample consists of tens of thousands of distinct CDR3 sequences, 3.5% to 5.5% of them appearing once. This material consisted of whole blood, taken at baseline. These receptors were taken from an adult who was a healthcare worker with PCR-confirmed SARS-CoV-2 infection or an uninfected control (not recorded which). Each CDR3 is given with its conserved first and last residue. A D gene is named only where the DNA matches it firmly. Rows may omit the clone size; those that give it use once, few, many or a size class.

clone size	V gene	J gene	D gene	CDR3 protein	CDR3 DNA
few	TRBV7-3	TRBJ2-3	.	CASSLTIIQRPTDTQYF	TGTGCCAGCAGCTTAACGATTATCCAGCGGCCCACAGATACGCAGTATTTT
many	TRBV12-3/TRBV12-4	TRBJ2-3	TRBD2	CASSSTSGGAFDTQYF	TGTGCCAGCAGTTCCACTAGCGGGGGGGCCTTCGATACGCAGTATTTT
many	TRBV10-3	TRBJ2-2	.	CAISEEGNTGELFF	TGTGCCATCAGTGAGGAAGGGAACACCGGGGAGCTGTTTTTT
many	TRBV7-9	TRBJ2-3	TRBD2	CASSLGTSGVTDTQYF	TGTGCCAGCAGCTTAGGGACTAGCGGGGTCACAGATACGCAGTATTTT
many	TRBV7-2	TRBJ2-1	TRBD2	CASSFTSGGNEQFF	TGTGCCAGCAGCTTTACAAGCGGGGGCAATGAGCAGTTCTTC
few	TRBV18	TRBJ2-7	.	CASSPPTRAGYEQYF	TGTGCCAGCTCACCACCGACCCGAGCCGGCTACGAGCAGTACTTC
many	TRBV23-1	TRBJ2-7	TRBD1	CVGGQGAFEQYF	TGCGTGGGCGGACAGGGGGCTTTCGAGCAGTACTTC
many	TRBV11-2	TRBJ2-1	TRBD1	CASSPRGTRSLNEQFF	TGTGCCAGCAGCCCCAGGGGGACCCGGAGTTTGAATGAGCAGTTCTTC
many	TRBV20-1	TRBJ2-7	TRBD1	CSGRSGQSYEQYF	TGCAGCGGCAGATCGGGACAGTCCTACGAGCAGTACTTC
many	TRBV14	TRBJ2-3	.	CASSQVRQLDRTDTQYF	TGTGCCAGCAGCCAAGTAAGACAGTTAGACCGCACAGATACGCAGTATTTT
many	TRBV20-1	TRBJ2-7	TRBD1	CSASASGGLVGYEQYF	TGCAGTGCTAGCGCCTCAGGGGGCTTAGTAGGCTACGAGCAGTACTTC
.	TRBV6-6	TRBJ2-5	TRBD2	CASSYSHRTSGPQETQYF	TGTGCCAGCAGTTACTCCCATCGGACTAGCGGGCCGCAAGAGACCCAGTACTTC
many	TRBV18	TRBJ2-7	TRBD1	CASSTRDRSYEQYF	TGTGCCAGCTCAACCAGGGACAGGTCCTACGAGCAGTACTTC
many	TRBV20-1	TRBJ1-4	TRBD1	CSAPVGTAEKLFF	TGCAGTGCTCCAGTTGGGACAGCTGAAAAACTGTTTTTT
many	TRBV10-3	TRBJ1-4	.	CAISGTVANEKLFF	TGTGCCATCAGTGGGACCGTTGCAAATGAAAAACTGTTTTTT
many	TRBV7-2	TRBJ2-7	.	CASSLVVEQYF	TGTGCCAGCAGCTTAGTGGTCGAGCAGTACTTC
many	TRBV10-3	TRBJ2-7	.	CANKGGPGTNYEQYF	TGTGCCAACAAGGGAGGACCAGGAACCAACTACGAGCAGTACTTC
many	TRBV2	TRBJ2-1	TRBD2	CASSEVGLAGLNEQFF	TGTGCCAGCAGTGAGGTGGGACTAGCGGGTCTTAATGAGCAGTTCTTC
few	TRBV30	TRBJ2-3	.	CAWISGAWPDTQYF	TGTGCCTGGATTTCGGGGGCTTGGCCAGATACGCAGTATTTT
many	TRBV7-8	TRBJ1-2	.	CASSEAGLSYGYTF	TGTGCCAGCAGTGAAGCAGGACTGAGCTATGGCTACACCTTC
many	TRBV9	TRBJ1-2	TRBD1	CASSGSPRDSLANYGYTF	TGTGCCAGCAGCGGAAGCCCTCGGGACAGTCTAGCTAACTATGGCTACACCTTC
few	TRBV18	TRBJ1-1	.	CASSPPGGVNTEAFF	TGTGCCAGCTCCCCCCCGGGAGGGGTGAACACTGAAGCTTTCTTT
many	TRBV7-2	TRBJ2-5	TRBD1	CASSPPSRGQETQYF	TGTGCCAGCAGCCCCCCGTCCAGGGGGCAAGAGACCCAGTACTTC
few	TRBV2	TRBJ2-3	.	CASRGGGTDTQYF	TGTGCCAGCCGCGGAGGGGGGACAGATACGCAGTATTTT
many	TRBV7-3	TRBJ2-2	.	CASSPGQSYTGELFF	TGTGCCAGCAGCCCAGGACAGAGTTACACCGGGGAGCTGTTTTTT
many	TRBV29-1	TRBJ2-2	.	CSVYSGQNTGELFF	TGCAGCGTGTACTCGGGACAGAACACCGGGGAGCTGTTTTTT